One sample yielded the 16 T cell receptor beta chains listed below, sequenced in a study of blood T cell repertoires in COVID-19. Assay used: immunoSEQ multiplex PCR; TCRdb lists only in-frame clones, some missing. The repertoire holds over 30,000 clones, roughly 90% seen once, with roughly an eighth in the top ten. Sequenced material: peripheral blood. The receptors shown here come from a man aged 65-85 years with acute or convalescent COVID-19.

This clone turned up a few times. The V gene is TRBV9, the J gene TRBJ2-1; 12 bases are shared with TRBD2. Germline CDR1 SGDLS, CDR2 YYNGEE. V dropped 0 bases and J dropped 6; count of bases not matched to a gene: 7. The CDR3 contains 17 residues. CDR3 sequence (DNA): TGTGCCAGCAGCGTAGGACCCGGACTAGCGGGACTCAATGAGCAGTTCTTC. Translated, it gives CASSVGPGLAGLNEQFF.

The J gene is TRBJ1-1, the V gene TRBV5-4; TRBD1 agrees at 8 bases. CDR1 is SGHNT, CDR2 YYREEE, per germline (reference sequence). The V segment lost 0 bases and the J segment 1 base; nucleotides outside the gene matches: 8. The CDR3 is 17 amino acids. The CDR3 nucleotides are TGTGCCAGCAGCTTGGGTCCGACAGGGGAGACGAACACTGAAGCTTTCTTT. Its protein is CASSLGPTGETNTEAFF.

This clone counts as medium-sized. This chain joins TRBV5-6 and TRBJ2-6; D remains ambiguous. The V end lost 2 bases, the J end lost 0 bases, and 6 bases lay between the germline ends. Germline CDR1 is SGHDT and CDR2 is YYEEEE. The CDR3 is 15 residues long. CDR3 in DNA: TGTGCCAGCAGCTTTCCCGGCTCTGGGGCCAACGTCCTGACTTTC. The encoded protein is CASSFPGSGANVLTF.

For the CDR3, the DNA is TGTGCCAGCAGCATTGCCCGGGACACCTCGACTAATGAAAAACTGTTTTTT. Translating gives CASSIARDTSTNEKLFF. This chain links TRBV13 with TRBJ1-4, with TRBD1 as a possible D gene (6 bases). Germline V CDR1 and CDR2: PRHDT, FYEKMQ (reference sequence). This CDR3 is 17 amino acids long. V lost 5 bases and J lost 2, with 18 bases in between.

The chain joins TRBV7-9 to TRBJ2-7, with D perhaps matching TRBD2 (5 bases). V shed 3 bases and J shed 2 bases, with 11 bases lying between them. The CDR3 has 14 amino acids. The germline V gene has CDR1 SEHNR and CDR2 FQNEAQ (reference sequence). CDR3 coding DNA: TGTGCCAGCAGCTTTACCGGGGAGCCCTACGAGCAGTACTTC. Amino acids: CASSFTGEPYEQYF.

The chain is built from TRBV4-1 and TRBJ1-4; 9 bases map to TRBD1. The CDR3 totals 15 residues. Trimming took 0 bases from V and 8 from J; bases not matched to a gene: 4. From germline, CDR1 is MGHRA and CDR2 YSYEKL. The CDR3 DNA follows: TGCGCCAGCAGCCAAGATCGGGACAGGGTCGAAAAACTGTTTTTT. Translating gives CASSQDRDRVEKLFF.

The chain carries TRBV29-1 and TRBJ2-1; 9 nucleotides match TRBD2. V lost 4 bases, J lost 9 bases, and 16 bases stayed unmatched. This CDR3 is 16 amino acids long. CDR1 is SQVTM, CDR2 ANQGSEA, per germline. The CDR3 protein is CSVARWVLAGDGEQFF. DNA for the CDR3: TGCAGCGTTGCTCGGTGGGTGTTAGCGGGAGACGGTGAGCAGTTCTTC.

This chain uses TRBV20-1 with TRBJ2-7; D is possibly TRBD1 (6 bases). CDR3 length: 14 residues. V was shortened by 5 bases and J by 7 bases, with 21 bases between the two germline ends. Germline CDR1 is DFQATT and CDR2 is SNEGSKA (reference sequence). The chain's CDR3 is CSAGGVTGQGEQYF. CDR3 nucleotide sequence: TGCAGTGCTGGTGGGGTAACAGGGCAGGGGGAGCAGTACTTC.

The CDR3 spells CASSAEGVAQFF. CDR3 DNA: TGTGCCAGCAGTGCCGAAGGGGTAGCGCAGTTCTTC. The J gene is TRBJ2-1, the V gene TRBV12-3 or TRBV12-4, with D possibly matching TRBD1 (5 bases). Trimming took off 5 bases at V and 12 bases at J, with 14 bases between the two ends. This CDR3 is 12 amino acids long.

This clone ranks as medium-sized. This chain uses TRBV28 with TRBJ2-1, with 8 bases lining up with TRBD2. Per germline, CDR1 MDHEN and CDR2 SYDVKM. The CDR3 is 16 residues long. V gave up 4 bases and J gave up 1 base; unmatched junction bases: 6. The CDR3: CASSSLSGSSYNEQFF. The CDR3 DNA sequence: TGTGCCAGCAGTTCTCTGAGCGGGAGTTCCTACAATGAGCAGTTCTTC. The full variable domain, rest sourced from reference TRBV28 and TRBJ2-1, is DVKVTQSSRYLVKRTGEKVFLECVQDMDHENMFWYRQDPGLGLRLIYFSYDVKMKEKGDIPEGYSVSREKKERFSLILESASTNQTSMYLCASSSLSGSSYNEQFFGPGTRLTVL.

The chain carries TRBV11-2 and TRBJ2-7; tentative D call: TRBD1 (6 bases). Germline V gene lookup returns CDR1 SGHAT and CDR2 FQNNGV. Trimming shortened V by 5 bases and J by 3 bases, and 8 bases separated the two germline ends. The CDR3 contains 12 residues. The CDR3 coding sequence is TGTGCCAGCAGCATACAGGGCTACGAGCAGTACTTC. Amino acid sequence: CASSIQGYEQYF.

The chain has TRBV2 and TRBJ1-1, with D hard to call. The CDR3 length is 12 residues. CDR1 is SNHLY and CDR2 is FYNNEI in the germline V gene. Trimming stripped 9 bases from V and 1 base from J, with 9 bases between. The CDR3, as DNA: TGTGCCAGACGACACTCGAACACTGAAGCTTTCTTT. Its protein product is CARRHSNTEAFF.

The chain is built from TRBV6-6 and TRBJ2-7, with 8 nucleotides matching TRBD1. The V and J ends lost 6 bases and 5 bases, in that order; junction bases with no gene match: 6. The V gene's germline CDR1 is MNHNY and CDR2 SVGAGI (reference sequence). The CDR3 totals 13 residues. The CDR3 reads CASSWTGPNEQYF. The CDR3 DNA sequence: TGTGCCAGCAGCTGGACAGGGCCCAACGAGCAGTACTTC.

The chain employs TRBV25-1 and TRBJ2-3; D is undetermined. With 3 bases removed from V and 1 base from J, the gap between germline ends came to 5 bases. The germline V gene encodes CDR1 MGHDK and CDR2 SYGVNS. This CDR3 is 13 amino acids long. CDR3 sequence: CASSDPGTDTQYF. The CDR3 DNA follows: TGTGCCAGCAGTGACCCAGGCACAGATACGCAGTATTTT.

CDR3 residues: CAIRGTDSPDTQYF. CDR3 nucleotides: TGTGCCATCAGGGGGACAGACAGCCCTGATACGCAGTATTTT. The J gene is TRBJ2-3, the V gene TRBV10-3, with TRBD1 identical over 7 bases. With 6 bases clipped from V and 6 bases from J, the junction kept 9 bases outside the gene matches. Germline loops: CDR1 ENHRY, CDR2 SYGVKD. The CDR3 consists of 14 residues.

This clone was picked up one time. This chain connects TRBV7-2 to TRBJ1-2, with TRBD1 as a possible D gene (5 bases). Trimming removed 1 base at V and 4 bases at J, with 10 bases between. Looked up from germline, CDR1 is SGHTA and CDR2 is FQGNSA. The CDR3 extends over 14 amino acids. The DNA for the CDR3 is TGTGCCAGCAGCTTAGTCAGGGCGGCCTATGGCTACACCTTC. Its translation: CASSLVRAAYGYTF.